A single sample gave rise to the 18 T cell receptor beta chains below, sequenced in a study of blood T cell repertoires in COVID-19. Sequencing used immunoSEQ multiplex PCR; TCRdb keeps in-frame clones, though not all of them. This sample has approximately 69,000 clones, with approximately 82% found just once. The sample comprised peripheral blood. All receptors come from a woman over 75 with acute or convalescent COVID-19.

The gene calls are TRBV6-5 and TRBJ2-7; 7 bases agree with TRBD1. CDR1 and CDR2 from the germline V gene are MNHEY and SVGAGI. After removal of 5 bases from V and 0 bases from J, the junction contained 4 bases not matched to a gene. There are 14 residues in the CDR3. The CDR3 sequence: CASSMDRLSYEQYF. The CDR3 DNA sequence: TGTGCCAGCAGTATGGACAGGCTCTCCTACGAGCAGTACTTC.

This chain links TRBV3-1 (or the pseudogene TRBV3-2) with TRBJ2-3; 10 nucleotides align to TRBD2. The trim removed 10 bases at V and 4 bases at J, leaving 11 bases unmatched. The CDR3 totals 15 residues. Germline values: CDR1 LGHDT, CDR2 YNNKEL (reference sequence). The CDR3 sequence is CATVRSGGAADTQYF. As DNA, the CDR3 is TGTGCCACCGTCCGGAGCGGGGGGGCCGCAGATACGCAGTATTTT.

The rearrangement uses TRBV18 and TRBJ2-6; 10 nucleotides agree with TRBD1. V was pared by 3 bases and J by 3 bases, with 5 bases of the junction left unmatched. This CDR3 contains 17 residues. Germline V lookup: CDR1 KGHSH, CDR2 LQKENI. CDR3 sequence (DNA): TGTGCCAGCTCACCCCGGGACAGGGGCTTTGGGGCCAACGTCCTGACTTTC. Translating it yields CASSPRDRGFGANVLTF.

The chain joins TRBV11-3 to TRBJ2-1; 11 bases fit TRBD2. CDR1 is SGHNT and CDR2 is YENEEA in the germline V gene. Unmatched junction bases numbered 15, after V lost 5 bases and J lost 3 bases. The CDR3 covers 19 residues. CDR3 nucleotide sequence: TGTGCCAGCAGCCTTAGCGGGAGGGCCAGGTTCTCCGGCTACAATGAGCAGTTCTTC. Its protein product is CASSLSGRARFSGYNEQFF.

A few counts support this clone. The CDR3 DNA reads TGTGCCAGCAGGGACAGGGAATCGTCTGGCTACACCTTC. Translated, it gives CASRDRESSGYTF. This chain uses TRBV6-5 with TRBJ1-2; 8 bases line up with TRBD1. The CDR3 runs 13 residues. In germline, CDR1 is MNHEY, CDR2 SVGAGI. Trimming at V came to 6 bases and at J to 7 bases, leaving 7 bases not matched to a gene.

This clone appeared a few times. CDR3 bases: TGTGCCAGCAGTTCCCTCGAGGGACACTTCTATGGCTACACCTTC. Translating it yields CASSSLEGHFYGYTF. The chain is built from TRBV27 and TRBJ1-2, with D possibly TRBD1 on 6 matching bases. Germline CDR1 MNHEY, CDR2 SMNVEV (reference sequence). The CDR3 length is 15 residues. Trimming pared 4 bases from V and 4 bases from J, leaving 16 bases between.

The chain carries TRBV3-1 (or the pseudogene TRBV3-2) and TRBJ2-5; 9 bases align to TRBD2. This CDR3 contains 16 residues. Trimming took 4 bases from V and 5 from J; bases not matched to a gene: 11. The germline CDR1 and CDR2 sequences are LGHDT and YNNKEL (reference sequence). The CDR3 spells CASSRSSGEGWETQYF. In nucleotides, the CDR3 is TGTGCCAGCAGCCGATCTAGCGGGGAAGGGTGGGAGACCCAGTACTTC.

The chain employs TRBV5-1 and TRBJ2-1; 15 bases are shared with TRBD2. Unmatched junction bases numbered 3, after V lost 4 bases and J lost 1 base. From germline, CDR1 is SGHRS and CDR2 YFSETQ. The CDR3 has 17 amino acids. The CDR3 loop reads CASSEGLAGGSYNEQFF. Here the CDR3 DNA reads TGCGCCAGCAGCGAGGGACTAGCGGGGGGATCCTACAATGAGCAGTTCTTC.

V and J are TRBV7-9 and TRBJ1-4; D ambiguous. From germline, CDR1 is SEHNR and CDR2 FQNEAQ (reference sequence). The V and J ends lost 2 bases and 4 bases respectively, with 14 bases between them. The CDR3 loop spans 16 amino acids. This CDR3 reads CASSLFSGSFNEKLFF. The CDR3 coding sequence is TGTGCCAGCAGCTTATTCTCAGGAAGCTTTAATGAAAAACTGTTTTTT.

In its sample, this clone was seen once. The chain carries TRBV29-1 and TRBJ2-7, with 11 bases that match TRBD1. There are 14 residues in the CDR3. V was pared by 6 bases and J by 2 bases, with 6 bases of the junction left unmatched. Germline V CDR1 and CDR2: SQVTM, ANQGSEA. The CDR3, as DNA: TGCAGCGTGAGTAAGGGACAGGGGGCCTACGAGCAGTACTTC. It translates to CSVSKGQGAYEQYF.

The genes are TRBV6-5 and TRBJ2-7; 11 bases line up with TRBD2. Germline V CDR1 and CDR2: MNHEY, SVGAGI. Trimming removed 7 bases from V and 2 bases from J; junction bases left unmatched: 7. The CDR3 covers 15 residues. This chain's CDR3 is CASNQGTSGPYEQYF. CDR3 in DNA: TGTGCCAGCAATCAAGGGACTAGCGGCCCCTACGAGCAGTACTTC.

This sequence joins TRBV5-1 and TRBJ1-2, with 9 bases identical to TRBD1. Germline V gene data show CDR1 as SGHRS and CDR2 as YFSETQ. Trimming took 4 bases from V and 6 from J; bases not matched to a gene: 4. The CDR3 runs 13 residues. The CDR3 DNA reads TGCGCCAGCAGCGCCGGGACAGGGAATGGCTACACCTTC. This sequence encodes CASSAGTGNGYTF.

There are a few counts of this clone. The chain joins TRBV18 to TRBJ2-5; the match to TRBD1 covers 9 bases. CDR1 is KGHSH, CDR2 LQKENI, per germline. The junction had 2 bases not matched to a gene; V was cut back by 2 bases and J by 1 base. This CDR3 is built from 15 residues. The CDR3, as DNA: TGTGCCAGCTCACCAAAGACAGGGGGCCAAGAGACCCAGTACTTC. Protein product: CASSPKTGGQETQYF. Filled out from reference TRBV18 and TRBJ2-5, the complete variable domain reads NAGVMQNPRHLVRRRGQEARLRCSPMKGHSHVYWYRQLPEEGLKFMVYLQKENIIDESGMPKERFSAEFPKEGPSILRIQQVVRGDSAAYFCASSPKTGGQETQYFGPGTRLLVL.

The genes are TRBV3-1 (or the pseudogene TRBV3-2) and TRBJ2-5, with a weak D call TRBD2 (7 bases). Trimming took off 7 bases at V and 5 bases at J, with 17 bases between the two ends. CDR1 and CDR2 (germline): LGHDT, YNNKEL (reference sequence). The CDR3 consists of 14 residues. The CDR3 here is CASNPLGRGETQYF. The CDR3 region has the DNA TGTGCCAGCAACCCACTAGGGAGGGGGGAGACCCAGTACTTC.

This chain links TRBV29-1 with TRBJ1-4; TRBD1 aligns across 10 bases. There are 13 residues in the CDR3. V was pared by 4 bases and J by 5 bases, with 1 base of the junction left unmatched. Germline V CDR1 and CDR2: SQVTM, ANQGSEA. CDR3 region: CSVAGQGNEKLFF. In DNA form, the CDR3 reads TGCAGCGTTGCGGGACAGGGGAATGAAAAACTGTTTTTT.

This chain joins TRBV6-1 and TRBJ2-4; 10 bases match TRBD1. Germline-derived CDR1 and CDR2 are MNHNS and SASEGT. Losses at the gene ends were 1 base for V and 8 bases for J; bases not matched to a gene: 5. CDR3 size: 15 residues. The CDR3 is CASSEVRQGADIQYF. For the CDR3, the DNA is TGTGCCAGCAGTGAAGTTCGACAGGGGGCCGACATTCAGTACTTC.

V usage is TRBV15 and J usage is TRBJ1-4; 8 nucleotides agree with TRBD1. V trimming: 6 bases; J trimming: 5 bases; junction bases outside the gene matches: 8. The CDR3 totals 15 residues. The germline gives CDR1 LNHNV, CDR2 YYDKDF (reference sequence). CDR3 bases: TGTGCCACCAGTACAAGGGGGACAGGCAATGAAAAACTGTTTTTT. It translates to CATSTRGTGNEKLFF.

The V and J genes are TRBV5-1 and TRBJ2-2; maybe TRBD1 (6 bases). CDR3 length equals 15 residues. V dropped 3 bases and J dropped 3 bases, with 12 bases sitting between them. Per germline, CDR1 SGHRS and CDR2 YFSETQ. The CDR3 loop is CASSWGPGDTGELFF. In DNA form, the CDR3 reads TGCGCCAGCAGCTGGGGGCCAGGGGACACCGGGGAGCTGTTTTTT.